This T cell receptor (beta chain) came from a study of human T cells and chemical hapten exposure. This CDR3 region has 18 residues. CDR1 is KGHSH and CDR2 is LQKENI in the germline V gene. The V and J ends lost 6 bases and 0 bases respectively, with 24 bases between them. TCRdb ran MiXCR on the RACE reads and lists one entry per CDR3 protein. The sample shows a few hundred thousand distinct CDR3 sequences, about 6.9% of them seen only once. There are many counts of this clonotype. Time point here: patch test 2, 6 weeks after DPC sensitization. As for treatment: therapeutic diphenylcyclopropenone sensitization with weekly scalp DPC.

This TCR was recovered from a woman younger than 30 with alopecia areata. Some clones in this sample may be carry-over from other donors' samples. The source was whole blood, collected in connection with sensitization to the hapten diphenylcyclopropenone (DPC). V is TRBV18 and J is TRBJ2-7; unclear D gene. CDR3 sequence: CASSLVRLFEVISYEQYF. For the CDR3, the DNA is TGTGCCAGCTCGCTCGTTAGGTTATTCGAGGTAATCTCCTACGAGCAGTACTTC.